This T cell receptor beta chain was captured in a study of cytomegalovirus exposure and HLA in healthy donors. CDR1 SEHNR and CDR2 FQNEAQ come from the germline V gene (reference sequence). The CDR3 has 17 residues. PCR amplification relied on 60 Vbeta primers (plus 13 Jbeta primers). The data were produced by immunoSEQ multiplex PCR, yet TCRdb's version contains in-frame clones alone and is incomplete. The data hold 180,000 or so clones, with roughly 74% observed a single time. Study-level points and caveats: Near-uniform donor sequencing depth was presumed by presence/absence analyses. A few V segments could not be told apart, such as TRBV6-2 and TRBV6-3, and were left out. Fewer N-insertions than the 666-donor mean were reportedly shown by an Asian-associated ancestry cluster in a later analysis. Altogether, more than 150 TCR beta chains were recorded as cytomegalovirus-associated.

Worth noting for this clone: The antigen remains undetermined. Sequence at one end of the junction differs from germline and may be a read error.

The rearrangement uses TRBV7-9 and TRBJ2-1; TRBD2 matches 8 bases. The sequencing input was PBMCs. The clonotype comes from a female donor in good health and CMV-seronegative. CDR3 amino acids: CSSSQTSVSGSYNEQFF. The CDR3 bases are TGTTCCAGCAGCCAGACTAGCGTATCAGGTTCCTACAATGAGCAGTTCTTC.